This is a list of T cell receptor beta chains from one sample in a study of T cells in Graves' hyperthyroidism and ophthalmopathy. TCRdb analysed the multiplex PCR reads with MiXCR anew, one entry per CDR3 protein. The repertoire has around 390,000 distinct CDR3 sequences, about 14% of them found once; the top ten carry around 20%. Sequencing was performed on blood. These TCRs come from a woman aged 30 to 39 with Graves' ophthalmopathy. The CDR3 runs from the conserved cysteine through the conserved F or W. D genes are given only for firm matches. Size is omitted from some rows. Given values are once, few, many or a class for expanded clones.

clone_size: many
d_call: -
v_call: TRBV9
j_call: TRBJ2-1
cdr3_aa: CASGPYNEQFF
cdr3_nt: TGTGCCAGCGGACCATACAATGAGCAGTTCTTC

clone_size: many
d_call: -
v_call: TRBV27
j_call: TRBJ1-6
cdr3_aa: CASSGPGNSPLHF
cdr3_nt: TGTGCCAGCAGCGGGCCAGGGAATTCACCCCTCCACTTT

clone_size: many
d_call: TRBD1
v_call: TRBV2
j_call: TRBJ1-4
cdr3_aa: CASEGQGSEKLFF
cdr3_nt: TGTGCCAGCGAGGGACAGGGAAGTGAAAAACTGTTTTTT

clone_size: -
d_call: TRBD1
v_call: TRBV10-3
j_call: TRBJ1-2
cdr3_aa: CAISAGQGGYCYTF
cdr3_nt: TGTGCCATCAGTGCGGGACAAGGGGGCTATTGCTACACCTTC

clone_size: many
d_call: -
v_call: TRBV7-2
j_call: TRBJ2-1
cdr3_aa: CASSPSRISSYNEQFF
cdr3_nt: TGTGCCAGCAGCCCCAGTCGTATTAGCTCCTACAATGAGCAGTTCTTC

clone_size: many
d_call: -
v_call: TRBV20-1
j_call: TRBJ2-5
cdr3_aa: CSAQMAGVGETQYF
cdr3_nt: TGCAGTGCTCAAATGGCAGGGGTCGGAGAGACCCAGTACTTC

clone_size: many
d_call: TRBD1
v_call: TRBV5-1
j_call: TRBJ1-1
cdr3_aa: CASSFGQGPNTEAFF
cdr3_nt: TGCGCCAGCAGCTTCGGACAGGGGCCGAACACTGAAGCTTTCTTT

clone_size: many
d_call: -
v_call: TRBV7-9
j_call: TRBJ2-7
cdr3_aa: CASSSDGQNYEQYF
cdr3_nt: TGTGCCAGCAGCTCAGATGGACAGAACTACGAGCAGTACTTC

clone_size: -
d_call: TRBD1
v_call: TRBV6-5
j_call: TRBJ1-6
cdr3_aa: CASSYGTEYNSPLHF
cdr3_nt: TGTGCCAGCAGTTACGGGACAGAGTATAATTCACCCCTCCACTTT

clone_size: many
d_call: -
v_call: TRBV10-3
j_call: TRBJ1-1
cdr3_aa: CAISGDTVGGNTEAFF
cdr3_nt: TGTGCCATCAGTGGGGACACCGTTGGTGGGAACACTGAAGCTTTCTTT

clone_size: -
d_call: TRBD2
v_call: TRBV19
j_call: TRBJ2-1
cdr3_aa: CASSTSGLADNEQFF
cdr3_nt: TGTGCCAGTAGTACCTCGGGACTAGCGGACAATGAGCAGTTCTTC

clone_size: many
d_call: -
v_call: TRBV11-3
j_call: TRBJ2-3
cdr3_aa: CASSLGAGTTDTQYF
cdr3_nt: TGTGCCAGCAGCTTAGGGGCGGGGACCACAGATACGCAGTATTTT

clone_size: many
d_call: TRBD2
v_call: TRBV11-3
j_call: TRBJ2-1
cdr3_aa: CASSQTSQRYNEQFF
cdr3_nt: TGTGCCAGCAGCCAGACTAGCCAACGCTACAATGAGCAGTTCTTC

clone_size: many
d_call: -
v_call: TRBV20-1
j_call: TRBJ1-4
cdr3_aa: CSARHGQEKLFF
cdr3_nt: TGCAGTGCTCGACACGGTCAGGAAAAACTGTTTTTT

clone_size: many
d_call: -
v_call: TRBV5-6
j_call: TRBJ1-3
cdr3_aa: CASSYAEASGNTIYF
cdr3_nt: TGTGCCAGCAGCTATGCAGAGGCCTCTGGAAACACCATATATTTT

clone_size: -
d_call: -
v_call: TRBV19
j_call: TRBJ1-2
cdr3_aa: CASSILPGIGYGYTF
cdr3_nt: TGTGCCAGTAGTATCCTCCCAGGGATCGGGTATGGCTACACCTTC

clone_size: -
d_call: -
v_call: TRBV29-1
j_call: TRBJ2-1
cdr3_aa: CSVEGREEQFF
cdr3_nt: TGCAGCGTTGAAGGCAGGGAGGAGCAGTTCTTC

clone_size: many
d_call: -
v_call: TRBV28
j_call: TRBJ2-1
cdr3_aa: CASSPYRAYNEQFF
cdr3_nt: TGTGCCAGCAGTCCCTACAGGGCATACAATGAGCAGTTCTTC

clone_size: many
d_call: -
v_call: TRBV7-9
j_call: TRBJ1-1
cdr3_aa: CATRQTNTEAFF
cdr3_nt: TGTGCCACCAGACAGACGAACACTGAAGCTTTCTTT

clone_size: many
d_call: TRBD2
v_call: TRBV6-1
j_call: TRBJ2-7
cdr3_aa: CASSEGAGGTYEQYF
cdr3_nt: TGTGCCAGCAGTGAAGGAGCGGGGGGGACCTACGAGCAGTACTTC

clone_size: many
d_call: -
v_call: TRBV6-1
j_call: TRBJ2-7
cdr3_aa: CASSEDRLQVGTYEQYF
cdr3_nt: TGTGCCAGCAGTGAAGATCGACTTCAGGTTGGGACCTACGAGCAGTACTTC

clone_size: -
d_call: TRBD1
v_call: TRBV11-2
j_call: TRBJ1-2
cdr3_aa: CASSDPGQGAYGYTF
cdr3_nt: TGTGCCAGCAGTGACCCGGGACAGGGAGCCTATGGCTACACCTTC

clone_size: many
d_call: -
v_call: TRBV2
j_call: TRBJ2-1
cdr3_aa: CASYSRPEQFF
cdr3_nt: TGTGCCAGCTATAGCCGTCCCGAGCAGTTCTTC

clone_size: many
d_call: TRBD2
v_call: TRBV5-1
j_call: TRBJ2-7
cdr3_aa: CASSLAAGTTYSYEQYF
cdr3_nt: TGCGCCAGCAGCTTGGCAGCTGGGACTACGTACTCCTACGAGCAGTACTTC

clone_size: few
d_call: TRBD2
v_call: TRBV5-1
j_call: TRBJ2-3
cdr3_aa: CASSDGTSGADTQYF
cdr3_nt: TGCGCCAGCAGCGACGGGACTAGCGGGGCAGATACGCAGTATTTT

clone_size: -
d_call: -
v_call: TRBV12-3/TRBV12-4
j_call: TRBJ1-1
cdr3_aa: CASSWEGPNTEAFF
cdr3_nt: TGTGCCAGCAGTTGGGAGGGGCCGAACACTGAAGCTTTCTTT

clone_size: many
d_call: TRBD1
v_call: TRBV12-3/TRBV12-4
j_call: TRBJ2-1
cdr3_aa: CASRRTGGLDNEQFF
cdr3_nt: TGTGCCAGCAGAAGGACAGGGGGCCTGGACAATGAGCAGTTCTTC

clone_size: many
d_call: -
v_call: TRBV7-2
j_call: TRBJ1-2
cdr3_aa: CASSLARGTNYGYTF
cdr3_nt: TGTGCCAGCAGCTTAGCTAGGGGAACGAACTATGGCTACACCTTC

clone_size: many
d_call: -
v_call: TRBV28
j_call: TRBJ1-6
cdr3_aa: CASILGQGDSPLHF
cdr3_nt: TGTGCCAGCATCTTGGGGCAGGGAGACTCACCCCTCCACTTT

clone_size: many
d_call: -
v_call: TRBV12-3/TRBV12-4
j_call: TRBJ1-2
cdr3_aa: CASRKRGLGYTF
cdr3_nt: TGTGCCAGCAGAAAACGCGGTCTTGGCTACACCTTC

clone_size: few
d_call: TRBD1
v_call: TRBV20-1
j_call: TRBJ2-7
cdr3_aa: CSARDRAGGREQYF
cdr3_nt: TGCAGTGCTAGAGATCGGGCAGGGGGACGCGAGCAGTACTTC

clone_size: -
d_call: TRBD1
v_call: TRBV19
j_call: TRBJ2-2
cdr3_aa: CASSVDRESGELFF
cdr3_nt: TGTGCCAGTAGTGTAGACAGGGAGTCCGGGGAGCTGTTTTTT

clone_size: many
d_call: -
v_call: TRBV28
j_call: TRBJ2-7
cdr3_aa: CASRLCSGSYEQYF
cdr3_nt: TGTGCCAGCAGGCTATGTTCGGGATCGTACGAGCAGTACTTC

clone_size: -
d_call: -
v_call: TRBV2
j_call: TRBJ1-5
cdr3_aa: CASNFYSNQPQHF
cdr3_nt: TGTGCCAGCAATTTTTATAGCAATCAGCCCCAGCATTTT

clone_size: many
d_call: -
v_call: TRBV3-1
j_call: TRBJ2-6
cdr3_aa: CASSQGGANVLTF
cdr3_nt: TGTGCCAGCAGCCAAGGTGGGGCCAACGTCCTGACTTTC

clone_size: few
d_call: -
v_call: TRBV24-1
j_call: TRBJ2-2
cdr3_aa: CATSDWGTGGDLDTGELFF
cdr3_nt: TGTGCCACCAGTGATTGGGGAACGGGGGGCGACCTGGACACCGGGGAGCTGTTTTTT

clone_size: few
d_call: TRBD1
v_call: TRBV24-1
j_call: TRBJ1-4
cdr3_aa: CAIRDRVEKLFF
cdr3_nt: TGTGCCATTCGGGACAGGGTTGAAAAACTGTTTTTT

clone_size: many
d_call: TRBD1
v_call: TRBV28
j_call: TRBJ1-6
cdr3_aa: CASIPDRAYNSPLHF
cdr3_nt: TGTGCCAGCATCCCCGACAGGGCCTATAATTCACCCCTCCACTTT

clone_size: few
d_call: TRBD2
v_call: TRBV20-1
j_call: TRBJ2-3
cdr3_aa: CSASPGLEDRREYF
cdr3_nt: TGCAGTGCTAGTCCGGGACTAGAGGATCGAAGAGAGTATTTT

clone_size: many
d_call: -
v_call: TRBV5-6
j_call: TRBJ2-5
cdr3_aa: CASSPNDGRKETQYF
cdr3_nt: TGTGCCAGCAGCCCGAACGACGGGCGAAAAGAGACCCAGTACTTC

clone_size: many
d_call: -
v_call: TRBV28
j_call: TRBJ2-1
cdr3_aa: CASSRPGGAYNEQFF
cdr3_nt: TGTGCCAGCAGTCGACCCGGAGGGGCCTACAATGAGCAGTTCTTC

clone_size: -
d_call: TRBD2
v_call: TRBV28
j_call: TRBJ2-5
cdr3_aa: CASSLFPSGGETQYF
cdr3_nt: TGTGCCAGCAGTTTATTCCCTTCGGGGGGGGAGACCCAGTACTTC

clone_size: many
d_call: -
v_call: TRBV11-2
j_call: TRBJ2-3
cdr3_aa: CASSHPDTQYF
cdr3_nt: TGTGCCAGCAGCCATCCGGATACGCAGTATTTT

clone_size: -
d_call: TRBD2
v_call: TRBV13
j_call: TRBJ2-5
cdr3_aa: CASSTGLAGGETQNF
cdr3_nt: TGTGCCAGCAGCACCGGACTAGCGGGGGGGGAGACCCAGAACTTC

clone_size: many
d_call: TRBD1
v_call: TRBV6-1
j_call: TRBJ1-5
cdr3_aa: CASSLQGVDLQPQHF
cdr3_nt: TGTGCCAGCAGCTTACAGGGGGTCGACCTTCAGCCCCAGCATTTT

clone_size: many
d_call: -
v_call: TRBV4-1
j_call: TRBJ2-7
cdr3_aa: CASSRAGTSSYEQYF
cdr3_nt: TGCGCCAGCAGCCGCGCCGGGACGAGCTCCTACGAGCAGTACTTC

clone_size: many
d_call: TRBD1
v_call: TRBV29-1
j_call: TRBJ2-7
cdr3_aa: CSVGGQGYEQYF
cdr3_nt: TGCAGCGTTGGGGGACAGGGCTACGAGCAGTACTTC

clone_size: -
d_call: TRBD2
v_call: TRBV3-1
j_call: TRBJ2-6
cdr3_aa: CASSQTTGGAGANVLTF
cdr3_nt: TGTGCCAGCAGCCAAACTACGGGGGGAGCCGGGGCCAACGTCCTGACTTTC

clone_size: many
d_call: TRBD1
v_call: TRBV7-2
j_call: TRBJ2-7
cdr3_aa: CASSFDRGAYEQYF
cdr3_nt: TGTGCCAGCAGCTTTGACAGGGGAGCGTACGAGCAGTACTTC